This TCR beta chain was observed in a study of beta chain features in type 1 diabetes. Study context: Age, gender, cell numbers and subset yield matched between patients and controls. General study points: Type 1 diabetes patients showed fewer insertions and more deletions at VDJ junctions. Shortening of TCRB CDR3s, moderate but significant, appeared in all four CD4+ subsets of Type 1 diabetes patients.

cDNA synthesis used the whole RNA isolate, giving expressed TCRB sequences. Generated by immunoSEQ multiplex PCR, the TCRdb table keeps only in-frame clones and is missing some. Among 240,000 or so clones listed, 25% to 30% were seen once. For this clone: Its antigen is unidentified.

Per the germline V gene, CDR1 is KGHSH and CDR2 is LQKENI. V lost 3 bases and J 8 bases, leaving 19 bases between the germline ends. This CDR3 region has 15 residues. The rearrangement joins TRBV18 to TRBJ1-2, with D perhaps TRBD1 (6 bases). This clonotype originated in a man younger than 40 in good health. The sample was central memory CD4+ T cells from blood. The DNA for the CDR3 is TGTGCCAGCTCACCCGGGTTGGGGGGCGAGCGCGGCTACACCTTC. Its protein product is CASSPGLGGERGYTF.